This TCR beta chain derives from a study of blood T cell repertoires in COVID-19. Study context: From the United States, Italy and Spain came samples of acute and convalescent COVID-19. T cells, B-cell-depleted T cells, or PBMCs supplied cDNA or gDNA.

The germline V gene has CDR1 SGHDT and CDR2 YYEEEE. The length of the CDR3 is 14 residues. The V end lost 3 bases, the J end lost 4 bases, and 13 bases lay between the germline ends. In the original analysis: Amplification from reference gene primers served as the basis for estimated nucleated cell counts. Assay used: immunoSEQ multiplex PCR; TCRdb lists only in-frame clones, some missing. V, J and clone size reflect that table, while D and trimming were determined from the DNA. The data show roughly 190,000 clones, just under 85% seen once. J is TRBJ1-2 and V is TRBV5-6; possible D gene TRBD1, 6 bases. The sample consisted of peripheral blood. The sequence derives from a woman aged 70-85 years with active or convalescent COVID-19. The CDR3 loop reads CASSSGRGTYGYTF. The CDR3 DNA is TGTGCCAGCAGCTCTGGAAGGGGGACCTATGGCTACACCTTC.